This is a list of T cell receptor beta chains from one sample in a study of blood T cells in healthy people across ages. A single record per CDR3 protein comes from TCRdb applying MiXCR to the 5' RACE reads. The sample has some 320,000 distinct CDR3 sequences; roughly 29% are singletons. Specimen: blood. All receptors derive from a woman aged 65 to 85 in good health. Both conserved end residues are part of each CDR3. A D gene is named only where the DNA matches it firmly. For some rows the clone size is stated as once, few or many, or as a class when expanded; others skip it.

abundance	v_gene	d_gene	j_gene	len	CDR3aa	CDR3nt
NA	TRBV28	TRBD2	TRBJ2-7	17	CASSPIPAQRDSYEQYF	TGTGCCAGCAGCCCGATCCCTGCCCAGCGGGACTCCTACGAGCAGTACTTC
few	TRBV3-1	TRBD2	TRBJ2-3	18	CASSPMMRGSGRTDTQYF	TGTGCCAGCAGCCCGATGATGCGGGGTAGCGGGAGGACAGATACGCAGTATTTT
NA	TRBV7-2	NA	TRBJ2-1	11	CASSPDNEQFF	TGTGCCAGCAGCCCGGACAATGAGCAGTTCTTC
NA	TRBV28	TRBD2	TRBJ2-5	16	CASSLSGKLRGETQYF	TGTGCCAGCAGTCTAAGCGGGAAACTAAGAGGGGAGACCCAGTACTTC
few	TRBV27	NA	TRBJ1-6	15	CASSLVEGENSPLHF	TGTGCCAGCAGTTTAGTTGAAGGAGAAAATTCACCCCTCCACTTT
NA	TRBV2	NA	TRBJ2-2	14	CASSQVGEAGELFF	TGTGCCAGCAGCCAAGTAGGCGAGGCCGGGGAGCTGTTTTTT
NA	TRBV7-3	NA	TRBJ2-5	15	CASSLLGGREETQYF	TGTGCCAGCAGCTTATTGGGGGGACGGGAAGAGACCCAGTACTTC
few	TRBV20-1	NA	TRBJ2-3	15	CSARQNLISTDTQYF	TGCAGTGCTAGACAGAACCTCATAAGCACAGATACGCAGTATTTT
few	TRBV5-1	NA	TRBJ2-1	14	CASAQGGILDEQFF	TGCGCCAGCGCCCAGGGCGGAATACTCGATGAGCAGTTCTTC
few	TRBV25-1	NA	TRBJ1-4	15	CASSEGGRANEKLFF	TGTGCCAGCAGTGAAGGGGGCCGGGCTAATGAAAAACTGTTTTTT
NA	TRBV20-1	TRBD1	TRBJ2-3	11	CSARGRDREYF	TGCAGTGCTAGGGGCCGGGACAGGGAGTATTTT
few	TRBV18	TRBD2	TRBJ2-7	14	CASSPPASGNEQYF	TGTGCCAGCTCACCACCTGCTAGCGGGAACGAGCAGTACTTC
NA	TRBV5-6	NA	TRBJ2-7	13	CASSLIFGDEQYF	TGTGCCAGCAGCTTGATCTTTGGGGACGAGCAGTACTTC
few	TRBV12-3/TRBV12-4	TRBD1	TRBJ1-1	12	CASSPTGGEAFF	TGTGCCAGCAGCCCTACAGGGGGAGAAGCTTTCTTT
few	TRBV5-1	TRBD2	TRBJ2-3	17	CASSLMLLAGVRDTQYF	TGCGCCAGCAGCTTAATGCTCCTAGCGGGAGTTCGAGATACGCAGTATTTT
NA	TRBV29-1	TRBD1	TRBJ1-2	13	CSVGRQGAFGYTF	TGCAGCGTTGGGCGGCAGGGGGCGTTCGGCTACACCTTC
NA	TRBV7-2	TRBD1	TRBJ2-7	16	CASSSYRDRPSYEQYF	TGTGCCAGCAGCTCATACCGGGACAGGCCTTCCTACGAGCAGTACTTC
NA	TRBV28	NA	TRBJ2-7	12	CASTSGPYEQYF	TGTGCCAGCACCTCGGGGCCCTACGAGCAGTACTTC
NA	TRBV6-2/TRBV6-3	NA	TRBJ1-5	17	CASSYSRHPYSNQPQHF	TGTGCCAGCAGTTACTCGCGGCATCCCTATAGCAATCAGCCCCAGCATTTT
few	TRBV28	TRBD1	TRBJ2-6	16	CASSTTGPSGANVLTF	TGTGCCAGCAGTACGACAGGGCCATCTGGGGCCAACGTCCTGACTTTC
NA	TRBV25-1	NA	TRBJ2-7	16	CVSSELAAGNFYEQYF	TGTGTCAGCAGTGAATTGGCGGCGGGAAACTTCTACGAGCAGTACTTC
few	TRBV27	TRBD2	TRBJ2-5	15	CASSLLAGDQETQYF	TGTGCCAGCAGTTTACTAGCGGGAGACCAAGAGACCCAGTACTTC
NA	TRBV6-5	NA	TRBJ2-5	17	CASSYRQTGTKQETQYF	TGTGCCAGCAGTTACCGCCAGACAGGGACTAAACAAGAGACCCAGTACTTC
NA	TRBV29-1	NA	TRBJ2-5	9	CSVGGSQYF	TGCAGCGTTGGAGGGAGCCAGTACTTC
NA	TRBV7-9	NA	TRBJ1-4	15	CASSLGSGDLQKLFF	TGTGCCAGCAGCCTAGGTTCAGGGGATCTTCAAAAACTGTTTTTT
few	TRBV5-1	NA	TRBJ2-3	15	CASSLTPTDPDTQYF	TGCGCCAGCAGCCTTACTCCGACAGATCCAGATACGCAGTATTTT
NA	TRBV23-1	NA	TRBJ1-5	16	CASSPQGGCGNQPQHF	TGCGCCAGCAGTCCCCAAGGGGGTTGTGGCAATCAGCCCCAGCATTTT
NA	TRBV20-1	NA	TRBJ2-1	14	CSASFKTDGKEQFF	TGCAGTGCTAGTTTCAAGACAGACGGCAAAGAGCAGTTCTTC
once	TRBV6-5	NA	TRBJ2-6	16	CASNLKRGTGANVLTF	TGTGCCAGCAATTTAAAAAGGGGAACTGGGGCCAACGTCCTGACTTTC
few	TRBV13	TRBD2	TRBJ2-7	13	CASSTGLDGEQYF	TGTGCCAGCAGCACCGGACTAGATGGGGAGCAGTACTTC
NA	TRBV29-1	NA	TRBJ2-7	12	CSVLARNYEQYF	TGCAGCGTTTTGGCCAGGAACTACGAGCAGTACTTC
few	TRBV5-1	NA	TRBJ1-1	14	CASSLSTADTEAFF	TGCGCCAGCAGCTTGAGTACGGCGGACACTGAAGCTTTCTTT
many	TRBV29-1	TRBD1	TRBJ2-7	11	CSAGQGYEQYF	TGCAGCGCGGGACAGGGCTACGAGCAGTACTTC
NA	TRBV19	NA	TRBJ2-4	15	CASSMSRLGKNIQYF	TGTGCCAGTAGTATGTCCCGCCTGGGCAAAAACATTCAGTACTTC
NA	TRBV3-1	TRBD1	TRBJ1-2	15	CASSPEPGTVYGYTF	TGTGCCAGCAGCCCCGAACCCGGGACAGTCTATGGCTACACCTTC
few	TRBV13	TRBD2	TRBJ2-5	18	CASSLGGEGSSGQETQYF	TGTGCCAGCAGCTTAGGGGGCGAGGGGTCTAGCGGACAAGAGACCCAGTACTTC
NA	TRBV6-5	NA	TRBJ2-5	13	CASSKTPTETQYF	TGTGCCAGCAGTAAAACACCAACCGAGACCCAGTACTTC
NA	TRBV27	NA	TRBJ1-3	13	CASRGIDGNTIYF	TGTGCCAGCCGCGGGATAGATGGAAACACCATATATTTT
few	TRBV29-1	NA	TRBJ2-1	13	CSVWGLNYNEQFF	TGCAGCGTTTGGGGGCTTAATTACAATGAGCAGTTCTTC
few	TRBV11-2	NA	TRBJ2-7	14	CASSPPDSPFEQYF	TGTGCCAGCAGCCCCCCCGACAGTCCATTCGAGCAGTACTTC
few	TRBV5-1	NA	TRBJ2-7	15	CASSLRAGPTYEQYF	TGCGCCAGCAGCTTGCGTGCGGGGCCAACCTACGAGCAGTACTTC
many	TRBV12-3/TRBV12-4	NA	TRBJ2-5	13	CASREQGKETQYF	TGTGCCAGCAGAGAGCAGGGTAAAGAGACCCAGTACTTC
many	TRBV4-1	TRBD2	TRBJ2-7	16	CASSQEPASGSYEQYF	TGCGCCAGCAGCCAAGAGCCGGCTAGCGGGTCCTACGAGCAGTACTTC
NA	TRBV20-1	NA	TRBJ2-7	10	CSAGRDPQYF	TGCAGTGCTGGCAGGGATCCCCAGTACTTC
few	TRBV6-1	TRBD1	TRBJ1-5	14	CASSETGGGQPQHF	TGTGCCAGCAGTGAAACAGGGGGCGGTCAGCCCCAGCATTTT
NA	TRBV18	NA	TRBJ2-5	13	CASSQGLTETQYF	TGTGCCAGCTCACAAGGCCTGACAGAGACCCAGTACTTC
NA	TRBV29-1	TRBD2	TRBJ2-1	14	CSVEPSGRNNEQFF	TGCAGCGTTGAACCGAGCGGGAGGAACAATGAGCAGTTCTTC
few	TRBV20-1	NA	TRBJ2-7	14	CSARQAMSSYEQYF	TGCAGTGCTAGACAGGCGATGAGCTCCTACGAGCAGTACTTC
few	TRBV27	NA	TRBJ2-7	14	CASSFSGRRYEQYF	TGTGCCAGCAGTTTCTCCGGGAGAAGATACGAGCAGTACTTC
NA	TRBV28	TRBD1	TRBJ1-2	15	CASSAPGTGTYGYTF	TGTGCCAGCAGTGCCCCCGGGACAGGGACCTATGGCTACACCTTC
few	TRBV7-9	NA	TRBJ2-3	15	CASPSRQGGTDTQYF	TGTGCCAGCCCTAGCAGGCAGGGTGGCACAGATACGCAGTATTTT
NA	TRBV20-1	TRBD2	TRBJ2-1	14	CSASLALASDEQFF	TGCAGTGCGTCATTGGCACTAGCGTCGGATGAGCAGTTCTTC
few	TRBV24-1	NA	TRBJ2-1	16	CATSEGKQGWGNEQFF	TGTGCCACCAGTGAGGGAAAACAGGGATGGGGCAATGAGCAGTTCTTC
NA	TRBV20-1	NA	TRBJ2-7	15	CSALWGRGPSYEQYF	TGCAGTGCTCTTTGGGGAAGGGGTCCGTCCTACGAGCAGTACTTC
NA	TRBV20-1	NA	TRBJ2-3	11	CSAFAGNTQYF	TGCAGTGCTTTCGCGGGGAATACGCAGTATTTT
few	TRBV20-1	NA	TRBJ2-4	15	CSAPGGSGTQNIQYF	TGCAGTGCCCCCGGAGGGAGCGGAACCCAAAACATTCAGTACTTC
few	TRBV3-1	TRBD1	TRBJ2-1	17	CASSQGMRDRASDEQFF	TGTGCCAGCAGCCAGGGAATGAGGGACAGGGCTTCGGATGAGCAGTTCTTC
NA	TRBV7-2	NA	TRBJ2-5	17	CASSLVGGGQGKETQYF	TGTGCCAGCAGCTTAGTCGGGGGGGGACAGGGTAAAGAGACCCAGTACTTC